A selection of T cell receptor beta chains follows, all from one sample in a study of blood T cell repertoires in COVID-19. TCRdb's copy holds only in-frame clones and misses some; the assay was immunoSEQ multiplex PCR. The sample contains 200,000 or so clones, around 85% of which appear only once. Material: peripheral blood. Receptors originate from a human donor in a cohort sampled during active COVID-19. Both conserved end residues are part of each CDR3. Each record gives: clone size, J gene, D gene, V gene, CDR3 DNA, CDR3 protein. A D gene is named only where the DNA matches it firmly. Clone size, where shown, is once, few, many, or a class for clones that have expanded.

clone size: -
J gene: TRBJ1-3
D gene: TRBD1
V gene: TRBV6-6
CDR3 DNA: TGTGCCAGCAGTTACCAGACAGGGGTGGGAAACACCATATATTTT
CDR3 protein: CASSYQTGVGNTIYF

clone size: -
J gene: TRBJ1-1
D gene: -
V gene: TRBV19
CDR3 DNA: TGTGCCAGTAGTATAGTTGCGGGTCCGAACACTGAAGCTTTCTTT
CDR3 protein: CASSIVAGPNTEAFF

clone size: -
J gene: TRBJ1-3
D gene: -
V gene: TRBV15
CDR3 DNA: TGTGCCACCGGGGGGGCGAAACCTGGAAACACCATATATTTT
CDR3 protein: CATGGAKPGNTIYF

clone size: few
J gene: TRBJ1-6
D gene: -
V gene: TRBV9
CDR3 DNA: TGTGCCAGCAGCGTAGGAGCGGACTCCTATAATTCACCCCTCCACTTT
CDR3 protein: CASSVGADSYNSPLHF

clone size: -
J gene: TRBJ2-7
D gene: TRBD1
V gene: TRBV28
CDR3 DNA: TGTGCCAGCAGTTTATTTCAGGGGGCCTACGAGCAGTACTTC
CDR3 protein: CASSLFQGAYEQYF

clone size: -
J gene: TRBJ2-7
D gene: TRBD2
V gene: TRBV28
CDR3 DNA: TGTGCCAGCAGTTTGGGCGGCGGGAGGGGCTACGAGCAGTACTTC
CDR3 protein: CASSLGGGRGYEQYF

clone size: -
J gene: TRBJ2-7
D gene: -
V gene: TRBV13
CDR3 DNA: TGTGCCAGCAGCCCGACTATGCTGTCCTACGAGCAGTACTTC
CDR3 protein: CASSPTMLSYEQYF

clone size: few
J gene: TRBJ2-3
D gene: TRBD1
V gene: TRBV9
CDR3 DNA: TGTGCCAGCAGCGTGTTTGAATACGGGACAGGGAAAGATACGCAGTATTTT
CDR3 protein: CASSVFEYGTGKDTQYF

clone size: -
J gene: TRBJ1-6
D gene: -
V gene: TRBV2
CDR3 DNA: TGTGCCAGCAGTGAATTCGCCAGGACATATAATTCACCCCTCCACTTT
CDR3 protein: CASSEFARTYNSPLHF

clone size: -
J gene: TRBJ2-4
D gene: -
V gene: TRBV9
CDR3 DNA: TGTGCCAGCAGCGTAGGGGACATGCTGGCCAAAAACATTCAGTACTTC
CDR3 protein: CASSVGDMLAKNIQYF

clone size: -
J gene: TRBJ1-1
D gene: TRBD1
V gene: TRBV9
CDR3 DNA: TGTGCCAGCAGCGTAGCGGGGGACAGGACTGAAGCTTTCTTT
CDR3 protein: CASSVAGDRTEAFF

clone size: -
J gene: TRBJ2-1
D gene: TRBD1
V gene: TRBV11-2
CDR3 DNA: TGTGCCAGCAGCTCGGGACAGGGAATCAATGAGCAGTTCTTC
CDR3 protein: CASSSGQGINEQFF

clone size: -
J gene: TRBJ1-4
D gene: -
V gene: TRBV11-3
CDR3 DNA: TGTGCCAGCAGCAGGGGGACTAATGAAAAACTGTTTTTT
CDR3 protein: CASSRGTNEKLFF

clone size: once
J gene: TRBJ1-1
D gene: -
V gene: TRBV29-1
CDR3 DNA: TGCAGCGTTGAGAGGGGCAGGGGAACTGAAGCTTTCTTT
CDR3 protein: CSVERGRGTEAFF

clone size: few
J gene: TRBJ1-1
D gene: -
V gene: TRBV30
CDR3 DNA: TGTGCCTGGAGTGTAGACTATCCTGAAGCTTTCTTT
CDR3 protein: CAWSVDYPEAFF

clone size: -
J gene: TRBJ1-4
D gene: -
V gene: TRBV5-5
CDR3 DNA: TGTGCCAGCAGCTCCAGGGTTTTCGGTCAACTGTTTTTT
CDR3 protein: CASSSRVFGQLFF

clone size: -
J gene: TRBJ1-2
D gene: -
V gene: TRBV20-1
CDR3 DNA: TGCAGTGCTAGAACTCAGGGCCCTCTCACCTTC
CDR3 protein: CSARTQGPLTF

clone size: -
J gene: TRBJ1-5
D gene: TRBD1
V gene: TRBV6-2/TRBV6-3
CDR3 DNA: TGTGCCAGCAGTTACCCCAACAGGGGTCAGCCCCAGCATTTT
CDR3 protein: CASSYPNRGQPQHF

clone size: once
J gene: TRBJ2-1
D gene: -
V gene: TRBV12-5
CDR3 DNA: TGTGCTAGTGGTGTGACTAACAACAATGAGCAGTTCTTC
CDR3 protein: CASGVTNNNEQFF

clone size: -
J gene: TRBJ2-7
D gene: -
V gene: TRBV30
CDR3 DNA: TGTGCCTGGACCCTTGGGGACACCTTCTCCTACGAGCAGTACTTC
CDR3 protein: CAWTLGDTFSYEQYF

clone size: -
J gene: TRBJ2-7
D gene: TRBD2
V gene: TRBV6-5
CDR3 DNA: TGTGCCAGCAGACCCGTCGCGGGAGGGTCCTACGAGCAGTACTTC
CDR3 protein: CASRPVAGGSYEQYF

clone size: -
J gene: TRBJ1-6
D gene: -
V gene: TRBV28
CDR3 DNA: TGTGCCAGCACCATCGACAGGACCAATAATTCACCCCTCCACTTT
CDR3 protein: CASTIDRTNNSPLHF

clone size: few
J gene: TRBJ2-1
D gene: TRBD2
V gene: TRBV27
CDR3 DNA: TGTGCCAGCAGTCCCCCTAGCGGGAGACCCAATGAGCAGTTCTTC
CDR3 protein: CASSPPSGRPNEQFF

clone size: -
J gene: TRBJ1-1
D gene: -
V gene: TRBV18
CDR3 DNA: TGTGCCAGCTCACCACGAGACATGAACACTGAAGCTTTCTTT
CDR3 protein: CASSPRDMNTEAFF

clone size: -
J gene: TRBJ1-2
D gene: -
V gene: TRBV6-5
CDR3 DNA: TGTGCCAGCAGTTACTCCGCAGCCGCGACGGAGGGTGGCTACACCTTC
CDR3 protein: CASSYSAAATEGGYTF

clone size: -
J gene: TRBJ1-2
D gene: -
V gene: TRBV9
CDR3 DNA: TGTGCCAGCAGCGCCTGGGGACTCTCTAACTATGGCTACACCTTC
CDR3 protein: CASSAWGLSNYGYTF

clone size: -
J gene: TRBJ2-7
D gene: -
V gene: TRBV2
CDR3 DNA: TGTGCCAGCAGTGAGAGTCTTTCCTACGAGCAGTACTTC
CDR3 protein: CASSESLSYEQYF

clone size: -
J gene: TRBJ1-4
D gene: TRBD1
V gene: TRBV27
CDR3 DNA: TGTGCCAGCAGTTCGAACCCCAGGACAGGGGCAACTAATGAAAAACTGTTTTTT
CDR3 protein: CASSSNPRTGATNEKLFF

clone size: -
J gene: TRBJ2-2
D gene: TRBD1
V gene: TRBV7-6
CDR3 DNA: TGTGCCAGCAGCTTAGAATTCGAGGGGGCTTTCACCGGGGAGCTGTTTTTT
CDR3 protein: CASSLEFEGAFTGELFF

clone size: -
J gene: TRBJ2-7
D gene: -
V gene: TRBV9
CDR3 DNA: TGTGCCAGCAGCGTGGGAGGCACGAACTACGAGCAGTACTTC
CDR3 protein: CASSVGGTNYEQYF

clone size: few
J gene: TRBJ1-6
D gene: -
V gene: TRBV9
CDR3 DNA: TGTGCCAGCAGCGTAGGGCCTAATTCACCCCTCCACTTT
CDR3 protein: CASSVGPNSPLHF

clone size: -
J gene: TRBJ1-2
D gene: -
V gene: TRBV6-1
CDR3 DNA: TGTGCCAGCAGTGACCGAAAGCCCGGGGGTAGCTATGGCTACACCTTC
CDR3 protein: CASSDRKPGGSYGYTF

clone size: -
J gene: TRBJ2-7
D gene: TRBD2
V gene: TRBV6-2/TRBV6-3
CDR3 DNA: TGTGCCAGCAGCCAGATAGCGGGAGGGGACGAGCAGTACTTC
CDR3 protein: CASSQIAGGDEQYF

clone size: few
J gene: TRBJ1-6
D gene: -
V gene: TRBV9
CDR3 DNA: TGTGCCAGCAGCGTAGGCGTCGAGTCACCCCTCCACTTT
CDR3 protein: CASSVGVESPLHF

clone size: -
J gene: TRBJ2-1
D gene: TRBD1
V gene: TRBV7-2
CDR3 DNA: TGTGCCAGCAGCCTACGGTCCGGACAGGGCAGGAATGAGCAGTTCTTC
CDR3 protein: CASSLRSGQGRNEQFF

clone size: -
J gene: TRBJ1-1
D gene: TRBD1
V gene: TRBV6-5
CDR3 DNA: TGTGCCAGCAGTTACGGGGGGACAGGGTTGACTGAAGCTTTCTTT
CDR3 protein: CASSYGGTGLTEAFF

clone size: -
J gene: TRBJ2-7
D gene: -
V gene: TRBV6-2/TRBV6-3
CDR3 DNA: TGTGCCAGCAGTACTCCCTACGAGCAGTACTTC
CDR3 protein: CASSTPYEQYF

clone size: -
J gene: TRBJ1-6
D gene: TRBD1
V gene: TRBV4-1
CDR3 DNA: TGCGCCAGCAGCCATAAAACAACAGGGGGAACTTCACCCCTCCACTTT
CDR3 protein: CASSHKTTGGTSPLHF

clone size: -
J gene: TRBJ2-1
D gene: TRBD2
V gene: TRBV5-1
CDR3 DNA: TGCGCCAGTCGATCTAGCGGGGGATACTACAATGAGCAGTTCTTC
CDR3 protein: CASRSSGGYYNEQFF

clone size: -
J gene: TRBJ2-5
D gene: TRBD2
V gene: TRBV5-4
CDR3 DNA: TGTGCCAGCAGCTTGACCGTACTAGCGGGAGGGCCCGGGGAGACCCAGTACTTC
CDR3 protein: CASSLTVLAGGPGETQYF

clone size: -
J gene: TRBJ1-1
D gene: -
V gene: TRBV9
CDR3 DNA: TGTGCCAGCAGCCTTGGGACATACAACACTGAAGCTTTCTTT
CDR3 protein: CASSLGTYNTEAFF

clone size: -
J gene: TRBJ2-7
D gene: TRBD2
V gene: TRBV18
CDR3 DNA: TGTGCCAGCTCACCAATCGGGACTAGCGGGGAGCAGTACTTC
CDR3 protein: CASSPIGTSGEQYF

clone size: -
J gene: TRBJ1-1
D gene: TRBD1
V gene: TRBV11-3
CDR3 DNA: TGTGCCAGCAGCCCTGACAGGGGAGGCACTGAAGCTTTCTTT
CDR3 protein: CASSPDRGGTEAFF

clone size: -
J gene: TRBJ2-7
D gene: -
V gene: TRBV4-3
CDR3 DNA: TGCGCCAGCAGCCAAGAAGTGGCGGCCCAACTAAACTACGAGCAGTACTTC
CDR3 protein: CASSQEVAAQLNYEQYF

clone size: -
J gene: TRBJ1-2
D gene: TRBD1
V gene: TRBV27
CDR3 DNA: TGTGCCAGCAGTTTATCCGACAGGGGGCACGGCTACACCTTC
CDR3 protein: CASSLSDRGHGYTF

clone size: few
J gene: TRBJ1-4
D gene: -
V gene: TRBV29-1
CDR3 DNA: TGCAGCGTTCTGAGAGGGGAGGCACTGTTTTTT
CDR3 protein: CSVLRGEALFF

clone size: -
J gene: TRBJ2-7
D gene: -
V gene: TRBV7-3
CDR3 DNA: TGTGCCAGCAGTGAGGGGAGGTGGATTTCCGAGCAGTACTTC
CDR3 protein: CASSEGRWISEQYF

clone size: once
J gene: TRBJ1-1
D gene: TRBD1
V gene: TRBV3-1/TRBV3-2
CDR3 DNA: TGTGCCAGCAGCCAAGTGACAGCCAGGACAGGAGCTTTCTTT
CDR3 protein: CASSQVTARTGAFF

clone size: many
J gene: TRBJ2-7
D gene: TRBD1
V gene: TRBV5-6
CDR3 DNA: TGTGCCAGCAGCTGGGACAGGGGGGTATACGAGCAGTACTTC
CDR3 protein: CASSWDRGVYEQYF

clone size: -
J gene: TRBJ1-4
D gene: -
V gene: TRBV11-2
CDR3 DNA: TGTGCCAGCAGCTTCCTTAGTGAAAAACTGTTTTTT
CDR3 protein: CASSFLSEKLFF

clone size: -
J gene: TRBJ1-2
D gene: TRBD1
V gene: TRBV5-5
CDR3 DNA: TGTGCCAGCAGCTCTTCGGACAGGGTCTATGGCTACACCTTC
CDR3 protein: CASSSSDRVYGYTF

clone size: -
J gene: TRBJ2-1
D gene: -
V gene: TRBV24-1
CDR3 DNA: TGTGCCACCAGTGAGACGAGGCGGATCAATGAGCAGTTCTTC
CDR3 protein: CATSETRRINEQFF

clone size: -
J gene: TRBJ1-6
D gene: TRBD1
V gene: TRBV28
CDR3 DNA: TGTGCCAGCAGAGAAAGGACAGGGGGCGATTCACCCCTCCACTTT
CDR3 protein: CASRERTGGDSPLHF

clone size: once
J gene: TRBJ2-7
D gene: -
V gene: TRBV7-2
CDR3 DNA: TGTGCCAGCAGCTTAGCGATAGCAGGGGTGAGCGCAGCTGAGCAGTACTTC
CDR3 protein: CASSLAIAGVSAAEQYF